Listed below are T cell receptor beta chains from one sample, sequenced in a study of cytomegalovirus exposure and HLA in healthy donors. Sequenced by immunoSEQ multiplex PCR; TCRdb stores in-frame clones only, minus some. The data hold tens of thousands of clones, with around 97% observed a single time. The sample consisted of PBMCs. The receptors stem from a man younger than 30 in good health and CMV-seronegative. CDR3s include the opening cysteine and the closing phenylalanine or tryptophan. The order of the fields is CDR3 protein, CDR3 DNA, V gene, J gene, CDR3 length, D gene. D genes are given only for firm matches.

CDR3: CASSPLGGTGAFSGNTIYF
DNA: TGTGCCAGTAGTCCCCTCGGCGGGACAGGGGCTTTCTCTGGAAACACCATATATTTT
V: TRBV19
J: TRBJ1-3
length: 19
D: TRBD1

CDR3: CASSEIFQGNSNGYTF
DNA: TGCGCCAGCAGTGAGATCTTTCAGGGGAATTCCAATGGCTACACCTTC
V: TRBV10-2
J: TRBJ1-2
length: 16
D: -

CDR3: CASSTGTDFTDTQYF
DNA: TGTGCCAGCAGCACCGGGACAGACTTCACAGATACGCAGTATTTT
V: TRBV5-4
J: TRBJ2-3
length: 15
D: TRBD1

CDR3: CASRETGGGNIQYF
DNA: TGTGCCAGCAGAGAGACAGGGGGCGGGAACATTCAGTACTTC
V: TRBV28
J: TRBJ2-4
length: 14
D: TRBD1

CDR3: CTSSQGTSGRKETQYF
DNA: TGCACCAGCAGCCAAGGCACTAGCGGGAGGAAAGAGACCCAGTACTTC
V: TRBV1
J: TRBJ2-5
length: 16
D: -

CDR3: CASSYSRQGLEAFF
DNA: TGTGCCAGCAGCTATAGTCGGCAGGGCCTTGAAGCTTTCTTT
V: TRBV13
J: TRBJ1-1
length: 14
D: -

CDR3: CASNAFGAYEQYF
DNA: TGTGCCAGCAACGCCTTCGGGGCCTACGAGCAGTACTTC
V: TRBV5-4
J: TRBJ2-7
length: 13
D: -

CDR3: CASLPSISQGETQYF
DNA: TGTGCCAGCCTGCCTTCTATCTCACAGGGAGAGACCCAGTACTTC
V: TRBV7-9
J: TRBJ2-5
length: 15
D: -

CDR3: CASSFGQGSYNEQFF
DNA: TGTGCCAGTAGTTTCGGACAGGGATCCTACAATGAGCAGTTCTTC
V: TRBV19
J: TRBJ2-1
length: 15
D: TRBD1

CDR3: CASSLTGNSNQPQHF
DNA: TGTGCCAGCAGTCTTACAGGAAATAGCAATCAGCCCCAGCATTTT
V: TRBV6-6
J: TRBJ1-5
length: 15
D: -

CDR3: CASSEGGTANEQFF
DNA: TGTGCCAGTAGTGAGGGGGGGACGGCCAACGAGCAGTTCTTC
V: TRBV19
J: TRBJ2-1
length: 14
D: -

CDR3: CASSPRAQAAYEQYF
DNA: TGTGCCAGCTCACCACGGGCCCAGGCCGCCTACGAGCAGTACTTC
V: TRBV18
J: TRBJ2-7
length: 15
D: -

CDR3: CASGVQGFNYGYTF
DNA: TGTGCCAGTGGCGTTCAGGGTTTCAACTATGGCTACACCTTC
V: TRBV19
J: TRBJ1-2
length: 14
D: -

CDR3: CASRRGSLTDTQYF
DNA: TGTGCCAGCAGGCGGGGGTCGCTCACAGATACGCAGTATTTT
V: TRBV27
J: TRBJ2-3
length: 14
D: TRBD2

CDR3: CAISESSTDTQYF
DNA: TGTGCCATCAGTGAGTCCAGTACAGATACGCAGTATTTT
V: TRBV10-3
J: TRBJ2-3
length: 13
D: -

CDR3: CASITGSAVAEAFF
DNA: TGTGCCAGCATTACAGGGTCTGCCGTTGCTGAAGCTTTCTTT
V: TRBV6-5
J: TRBJ1-1
length: 14
D: -

CDR3: CASSLSQGLNTEAFF
DNA: TGTGCCAGCAGTCTTTCACAGGGATTGAACACTGAAGCTTTCTTT
V: TRBV27
J: TRBJ1-1
length: 15
D: -

CDR3: CASHGTGMESPLHF
DNA: TGTGCCAGCCACGGGACAGGAATGGAATCACCCCTCCACTTT
V: TRBV6-5
J: TRBJ1-6
length: 14
D: TRBD1

CDR3: CASSIFGQIMNTEAFF
DNA: TGTGCCAGCAGCATATTCGGACAGATCATGAACACTGAAGCTTTCTTT
V: TRBV5-4
J: TRBJ1-1
length: 16
D: -

CDR3: CASSYGFGEQFF
DNA: TGCGCCAGCAGCTACGGGTTTGGAGAGCAGTTCTTC
V: TRBV10-1
J: TRBJ2-1
length: 12
D: -

CDR3: CASSFEVLSGNTIYF
DNA: TGTGCCAGCAGCTTCGAGGTCCTTTCTGGAAACACCATATATTTT
V: TRBV5-5
J: TRBJ1-3
length: 15
D: -

CDR3: CASSKVGQGNEQYF
DNA: TGTGCCAGCAGTAAGGTGGGACAGGGTAACGAGCAGTACTTC
V: TRBV6-1
J: TRBJ2-7
length: 14
D: TRBD1